One and the same sample provided the 19 T cell receptor beta chains below, sequenced in a study of post-analysis software for immune sequencing data. Study observations and caveats: Included in a set of roughly five TRBV segments more frequent in patients than controls were TRBV5-6, TRBV5-1 and TRBV20-1.

Their cognate antigens are unknown. cDNA libraries of TCR beta carried unique molecular identifiers. MiXCR, applied by TCRdb to the PCR reads, yields one record per CDR3 protein. The repertoire consists of roughly 170,000 distinct CDR3 sequences, with roughly 31% occurring once and the leading ten covering roughly 1.6%. Source material: blood. These receptor sequences come from a girl between 5 and 17 years old with multiple sclerosis.

As regards this clonotype: A much larger clone differs by one base, so this may be a read error. The chain couples TRBV7-2 to TRBJ2-5, with TRBD2 matching 9 bases. V trimming: 5 bases; J trimming: 11 bases; junction bases outside the gene matches: 21. The germline V gene encodes CDR1 SGHTA and CDR2 FQGNSA. The CDR3 is 17 amino acids. CDR3 bases: TGTGCCAGCAGCCGGCAATCCGGGACTAGCTTTAAGGATGAGCAGTACTTC. Translated, it gives CASSRQSGTSFKDEQYF.

V usage is TRBV5-1 and J usage is TRBJ2-5; TRBD2 matches 14 bases. J gave up 11 bases and V 4 bases, and 13 bases lay outside the gene matches. Per germline, CDR1 SGHRS and CDR2 YFSETQ. The CDR3 runs to 16 residues. The DNA for the CDR3 is TGCGCCAGCAGCATGCGACTAGCGGGAGGGGGGGATGAGCAGTACTTC. Encoded protein: CASSMRLAGGGDEQYF.

This clonotype occurred a few times. The chain couples TRBV7-7 to TRBJ2-5; a weak D match, TRBD1 (6 bases). Germline V gene sequence: CDR1 SSHAT, CDR2 FNYEAQ (reference sequence). The ends were cut back, 5 bases at V and 1 base at J, with 14 bases in the middle. There are 15 residues in the CDR3. This CDR3 reads CASSLQGTPQETQYF. CDR3 bases: TGTGCCAGCAGCCTCCAGGGGACCCCCCAAGAGACCCAGTACTTC.

With respect to this clonotype: Just one base apart from a much larger clone, this may be a read error. No conserved phenylalanine or tryptophan is present at the end of the CDR3, so a read error is the likely explanation. The chain links TRBV23-1 to TRBJ2-1, with 7 bases fitting TRBD2. TRBV23-1 is classed as an ORF, of uncertain function. V was pared by 11 bases and J by 6 bases, with 13 bases of the junction left unmatched. CDR3 length: 14 residues. This CDR3 reads CAALDAGVRNEQFV. CDR3 coding DNA: TGCGCCGCCCTAGATGCGGGAGTCCGCAATGAGCAGTTCGTC.

There are many counts of this clonotype. This chain links TRBV29-1 with TRBJ1-1; the D gene is possibly TRBD1 (6 bases). Looked up from germline, CDR1 is SQVTM and CDR2 is ANQGSEA. Trimming left V 7 bases short and J 5 bases short, with 20 bases between. This CDR3 is built from 14 residues. Here the CDR3 reads CSASAAGGGTEAFF. Written as DNA, the CDR3 is TGCAGCGCCTCAGCAGCGGGGGGCGGGACTGAAGCTTTCTTT.

Many counts were recorded for this clonotype. The V gene is TRBV12-3 or TRBV12-4, the J gene TRBJ2-1, with D possibly TRBD2 on 6 matching bases. This CDR3 has 14 residues. Trimming removed 3 bases at V and 6 bases at J, with 12 bases between. CDR3 bases: TGTGCCAGCAGTTTCCCCCTAGCGTTCAATGAGCAGTTCTTC. Translated, it gives CASSFPLAFNEQFF.

As to this clonotype: This may be a read error: a much more frequent sequence differs by one nucleotide. This rearrangement joins TRBV4-2 to TRBJ2-7; no firm D call. V lost 3 bases and J lost 7, with 13 bases in between. Germline values: CDR1 LGHNA, CDR2 YNFKEQ. CDR3 length equals 13 residues. The CDR3 loop is CASSQSTYNEQYF. CDR3 in DNA: TGTGCCAGCAGCCAGAGTACCTACAATGAGCAGTACTTC.

V gene TRBV20-1 combines with J gene TRBJ2-7; D unresolved. The germline V gene encodes CDR1 DFQATT and CDR2 SNEGSKA (reference sequence). The V gene lost 5 bases and the J gene lost 7 bases, with 18 bases spanning the gap. The CDR3 runs 13 residues. CDR3 sequence: CSARKGLCNEQYF. CDR3 bases: TGCAGTGCTCGGAAGGGCCTCTGCAATGAGCAGTACTTC.

A word on this clonotype: This may come from a read error, since a much larger clone is one base off. V and J are TRBV7-2 and TRBJ1-2, with no clear D. V was pared by 1 base and J by 4 bases, with 4 bases between. The CDR3 runs 12 residues. Germline V gene data show CDR1 as SGHTA and CDR2 as FQGNSA. In DNA form, the CDR3 reads TGTGCCAGCAGCTTAGAGAGCTATGGCTACACCTTC. As protein: CASSLESYGYTF. Based on the CDR3 plus reference TRBV7-2 and TRBJ1-2, the full variable domain is GAGVSQSPSNKVTEKGKDVELRCDPISGHTALYWYRQSLGQGLEFLIYFQGNSAPDKSGLPSDRFSAERTGGSVSTLTIQRTQQEDSAVYLCASSLESYGYTFGSGTRLTVV.

In this sample, this clonotype turned up a few times. J is TRBJ1-1 and V is TRBV27; D is perhaps TRBD1 (5 bases). Trimming left V 2 bases short and J 9 bases short, with 7 bases between. The CDR3 contains 11 residues. The germline V gene has CDR1 MNHEY and CDR2 SMNVEV (reference sequence). This CDR3 is CASSLGDQAFF. In nucleotides, the CDR3 is TGTGCCAGCAGTTTAGGGGACCAAGCTTTCTTT.

This clonotype has only a few counts. The chain uses TRBV10-1 and TRBJ1-5; no definite D call. CDR1 and CDR2 (germline): WNHNN, SYGVQD (reference sequence). Trimming pared 5 bases from V and 6 bases from J, leaving 14 bases between. The CDR3 loop spans 14 amino acids. CDR3: CASSRVLRRQPQHF. As DNA, the CDR3 is TGCGCCAGCAGTCGTGTGTTGCGCCGTCAGCCCCAGCATTTT.

This clonotype has only a few counts. The chain recombines TRBV2 with TRBJ2-5; 12 bases match TRBD2. Germline assignment: CDR1 SNHLY and CDR2 FYNNEI. The CDR3 is 15 residues long. The junction had 2 bases not matched to a gene; V was cut back by 4 bases and J by 2 bases. CDR3 loop: CASSGGLAGQETQYF. DNA of the CDR3: TGTGCCAGCAGTGGAGGACTAGCGGGGCAAGAGACCCAGTACTTC.

A remark on this clonotype: It may be a read error: a sequence one base away is much more abundant. The chain uses TRBV25-1 and TRBJ2-7, with D maybe TRBD2 (5 bases). This CDR3 has 18 residues. The germline gives CDR1 MGHDK, CDR2 SYGVNS. Trimming removed 3 bases from V and 9 bases from J, with 30 bases in between. The CDR3 DNA is TGTGCCAGCAGTGACTCCCGTGTTGGGGAGCGGCCCCCCCCGCGGCAGTACTTC. Its translation: CASSDSRVGERPPPRQYF.

The chain links TRBV20-1 to TRBJ1-4, with TRBD1 as a possible D gene (5 bases). Germline V gives CDR1 DFQATT, CDR2 SNEGSKA (reference sequence). Between the trimmed V and J ends, which lost 5 bases and 1 base, there was a span of 17 bases. CDR3 length: 16 residues. The CDR3: CSAVPGTSRTNEKLFF. The CDR3 bases are TGCAGTGCTGTCCCCGGGACGTCCCGAACTAATGAAAAACTGTTTTTT.

Notes on this clonotype: At one end the junction does not follow the germline gene, possibly because of a read error. This chain connects TRBV20-1 to TRBJ2-1; 9 bases line up with TRBD1. The V gene's germline CDR1 is DFQATT and CDR2 SNEGSKA (reference sequence). This CDR3 has 15 amino acids. In nucleotides, the CDR3 is TGCAGTGCTAGAGATGGGACAGGGTCAAACAATGAGCGGTTCTTC. It codes for CSARDGTGSNNERFF.

As for this clonotype: Possible read error: a much larger clone is one base away. This chain connects TRBV5-1 to TRBJ2-7; D may be TRBD2 (5 bases). The CDR3 has 16 residues. The V end was cut by 2 bases, the J end by 2 bases, with 17 bases between. Germline CDR1 and CDR2: SGHRS and YFSETQ. DNA of the CDR3: TGCGCCAGCAGCTTTAATAGGGCCCCCGGGACCTACGAGCAGTACTTC. Translating it yields CASSFNRAPGTYEQYF. The entire variable domain, with the rest obtained from reference TRBV5-1 and TRBJ2-7, is as follows: KAGVTQTPRYLIKTRGQQVTLSCSPISGHRSVSWYQQTPGQGLQFLFEYFSETQRNKGNFPGRFSGRQFSNSRSEMNVSTLELGDSALYLCASSFNRAPGTYEQYFGPGTRLTVT.

This clonotype came up many times. The chain recombines TRBV29-1 with TRBJ1-1, with a possible D match to TRBD1 (5 bases). The V and J ends lost 7 bases and 3 bases respectively, with 12 bases between them. CDR3 length: 12 residues. Looked up from germline, CDR1 is SQVTM and CDR2 is ANQGSEA. The CDR3 sequence is CSGGAGDTEAFF. The CDR3, as DNA: TGCAGCGGAGGGGCAGGAGACACTGAAGCTTTCTTT.

V usage is TRBV18 and J usage is TRBJ1-1, with a possible D match to TRBD1 (5 bases). The V gene's germline CDR1 is KGHSH and CDR2 LQKENI. The germline V and J ends were trimmed by 0 bases and 4 bases, with 15 bases remaining between them. This CDR3 spans 16 amino acids. The CDR3 DNA reads TGTGCCAGCTCACCACCGGGGTTGCAGAGGGGCACTGAAGCTTTCTTT. This sequence encodes CASSPPGLQRGTEAFF. Full variable domain (missing parts from reference TRBV18 and TRBJ1-1): NAGVMQNPRHLVRRRGQEARLRCSPMKGHSHVYWYRQLPEEGLKFMVYLQKENIIDESGMPKERFSAEFPKEGPSILRIQQVVRGDSAAYFCASSPPGLQRGTEAFFGQGTRLTVV.

This clonotype came up many times. CDR3 DNA: TGTGCCAGCCCTAGCTCCTACGAGCAGTACTTC. As protein: CASPSSYEQYF. The rearrangement joins TRBV28 to TRBJ2-7, with D unclear. Trimming stripped 8 bases from V and 0 bases from J, with 5 bases between. Germline lookup yields CDR1 MDHEN and CDR2 SYDVKM. The CDR3 is 11 residues long.